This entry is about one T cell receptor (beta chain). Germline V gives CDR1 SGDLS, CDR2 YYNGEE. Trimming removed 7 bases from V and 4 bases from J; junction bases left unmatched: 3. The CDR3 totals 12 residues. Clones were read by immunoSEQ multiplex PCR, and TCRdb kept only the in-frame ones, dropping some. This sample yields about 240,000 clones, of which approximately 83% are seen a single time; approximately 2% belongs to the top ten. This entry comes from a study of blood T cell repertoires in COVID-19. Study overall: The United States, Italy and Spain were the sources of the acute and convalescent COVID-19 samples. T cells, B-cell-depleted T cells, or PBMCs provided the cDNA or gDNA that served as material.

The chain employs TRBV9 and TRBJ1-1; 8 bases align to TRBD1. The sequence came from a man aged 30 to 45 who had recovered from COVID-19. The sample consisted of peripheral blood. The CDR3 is CASGQGGTEAFF. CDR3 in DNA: TGTGCCAGCGGACAGGGAGGCACTGAAGCTTTCTTT.